This entry lists 32 T cell receptor beta chains sequenced from one sample in a study of T cell clonality in common variable immunodeficiency. TCRdb keeps only in-frame clones here, not all; method: immunoSEQ multiplex PCR. The sample was found to contain tens of thousands of clones, and every one recurs. Sequencing was carried out using peripheral blood mononuclear cells. These TCRs come from a person aged 18 to 75 in good health.

Of note for this clone: The CDR3 end falls 3 residues outside the read, so it is completed with the germline J gene. J is TRBJ1-1 and V is TRBV23-1; a possible D gene is TRBD1 (6 bases). TRBV23-1 is placed among ORFs of uncertain function. There are 16 residues in the CDR3. The DNA read from the CDR3 is TGCGCCAGCAGTTGCAGAGCAAGAGGACAGAAAGAGACC. Its translation: CASSCRARGQKET. The CDR3, in full, reads CASSCRARGQKETAFF.

This clone was observed many times. The CDR3 extends 3 residues past the end of the read, so its final part is completed from the germline J gene. The chain is built from TRBV18 and TRBJ2-3; 9 positions agree with TRBD1. This CDR3 comprises 15 residues. CDR1 is KGHSH, CDR2 LQKENI, per germline. Trimming cost V 4 bases and J 5 bases; bases outside gene matches: 7. Here the CDR3 reads CASSHRDREIDTQYF. Partial CDR3 DNA: TGTGCCAGCTCACACCGGGACAGGGAAATAGATACG. Using reference TRBV18 and TRBJ2-3 for the parts outside the CDR3, the full variable domain is NAGVMQNPRHLVRRRGQEARLRCSPMKGHSHVYWYRQLPEEGLKFMVYLQKENIIDESGMPKERFSAEFPKEGPSILRIQQVVRGDSAAYFCASSHRDREIDTQYFGPGTRLTVL.

A remark on this clone: The CDR3 end is not reached by the read, which stops 3 residues before it; the germline J gene fills it in. The V gene is TRBV7-8, the J gene TRBJ2-3, with D perhaps TRBD2 (5 bases). Trimming took off 4 bases at V and 3 bases at J, with 8 bases between the two ends. This CDR3 comprises 13 residues. In germline, CDR1 is SGHVS, CDR2 FQNEAQ. CDR3 sequence: CASSYRGTDTQYF. Incomplete CDR3 DNA: TGTGCCAGCAGCTATCGGGGTACAGATACG.

This clone has ten or more counts. The sequence runs out 3 residues before the end of the CDR3; the remainder is reconstructed from the germline J gene. This chain joins TRBV3-1 (or the pseudogene TRBV3-2) and TRBJ2-5; D is perhaps TRBD2 (5 bases). V was trimmed by 0 bases and J by 3 bases, leaving 11 bases between them. This CDR3 is built from 15 residues. Germline loops: CDR1 LGHDT, CDR2 YNNKEL (reference sequence). The sequenced CDR3 bases are TGTGCCAGCAGCCAAGATCAGCGGCCTAAAGAGACC. Translated: CASSQDQRPKET. The complete CDR3 protein is CASSQDQRPKETQYF.

This clone appeared many times. The read is 3 residues too short to cover the CDR3 end, so that end is filled in from the germline J gene. The chain joins TRBV6-2 or TRBV6-3 to TRBJ2-4, with D tentatively TRBD2 (6 bases). The V gene lost 4 bases and the J gene lost 2 bases, with 15 bases spanning the gap. Per the germline V gene, CDR1 is MNHEY and CDR2 is SVGEGT. The CDR3 is 16 amino acids. CDR3 DNA (partial): TGTGCCAGCAGTTCTATAGCGGAGGGGACCAAAAACATT. This codes for CASSSIAEGTKNI. The full CDR3 reads CASSSIAEGTKNIQYF.

In its sample, this clone was seen many times. With the read ending 3 residues before the CDR3 end, the germline J gene is used to fill in that end. The chain employs TRBV20-1 and TRBJ2-1, with D maybe TRBD1 (6 bases). V lost 8 bases and J 4 bases, leaving 12 bases between the germline ends. Germline assignment: CDR1 DFQATT and CDR2 SNEGSKA (reference sequence). The CDR3 is 12 residues long. CDR3 region: CSSVGTYNEQFF. The sequenced part of the CDR3 DNA is TGCAGTTCTGTAGGGACATACAATGAG.

Ten or more counts support this clone. With the read ending 3 residues before the CDR3 end, the germline J gene is used to fill in that end. V gene TRBV20-1 combines with J gene TRBJ2-5, with D perhaps matching TRBD1 (6 bases). CDR1 is DFQATT and CDR2 is SNEGSKA in the germline V gene (reference sequence). V was trimmed by 4 bases and J by 6 bases, leaving 15 bases between them. This CDR3 region has 13 residues. The CDR3 protein is CSAIHTGKKTQYF. CDR3 DNA (partial): TGCAGTGCTATTCATACAGGGAAAAAGACC.

This clone was seen many times. The sequence runs out 3 residues before the end of the CDR3; the remainder is reconstructed from the germline J gene. This rearrangement joins TRBV5-1 to TRBJ1-2; TRBD1 aligns across 9 bases. This CDR3 contains 14 residues. The trim removed 3 bases at V and 7 bases at J, leaving 7 bases unmatched. Looked up from germline, CDR1 is SGHRS and CDR2 is YFSETQ. The CDR3 sequence: CASSSAGTGFGYTF. The covered CDR3 bases are TGCGCCAGCAGCTCGGCCGGGACAGGGTTTGGC.

This clone appeared many times. CDR3 bases read: TGTGCCAGTAGCACAAAGCAGGGTACG. It encodes CASSTKQGT. The entire CDR3 reads CASSTKQGTQYF. The chain uses TRBV19 and TRBJ2-3; maybe TRBD1 (5 bases). From the germline J gene comes the end of the CDR3, since the read stops 3 residues before it. The germline V gene has CDR1 LNHDA and CDR2 SQIVND (reference sequence). The CDR3 length is 12 residues. Trimming took 6 bases from V and 8 from J, leaving 12 bases between them.

This clone was found a few times. The CDR3 end falls 3 residues outside the read, so it is completed with the germline J gene. The V gene is TRBV2, the J gene TRBJ2-2; 7 bases agree with TRBD1. Germline V gene lookup returns CDR1 SNHLY and CDR2 FYNNEI. This CDR3 is 14 amino acids long. V trimming: 6 bases; J trimming: 6 bases; junction bases outside the gene matches: 7. This chain's CDR3 is CASRKNGQAGELFF. The covered CDR3 bases are TGTGCCAGCAGGAAGAACGGACAGGCCGGGGAG. Full variable domain (remainder filled in from reference TRBV2 and TRBJ2-2): EPEVTQTPSHQVTQMGQEVILRCVPISNHLYFYWYRQILGQKVEFLVSFYNNEISEKSEIFDDQFSVERPDGSNFTLKIRSTKLEDSAMYFCASRKNGQAGELFFGEGSRLTVL.

This clone was counted at least ten times. The read ends 3 residues before the CDR3 terminus; that terminus is restored from the germline J gene. This rearrangement joins TRBV4-1 to TRBJ1-1; no definite D call. Germline V CDR1 and CDR2: MGHRA, YSYEKL. CDR3 length: 13 amino acids. Trimming pared 0 bases from V and 5 bases from J, leaving 7 bases between. The CDR3 bases that were read are TGCGCCAGCAGCCAAGAGGAAGGGACTGAA. This encodes CASSQEEGTE. The entire CDR3 protein reads CASSQEEGTEAFF.

This clone was found many times. Read coverage stops 3 residues before the CDR3 terminus; the germline J gene supplies the remainder. This rearrangement joins TRBV10-2 to TRBJ2-7, with TRBD1 matching 7 bases. V lost 5 bases to trimming and J lost 1 base; unmatched junction nucleotides: 2. The CDR3 totals 13 residues. CDR1 is WSHSY and CDR2 is SAAADI in the germline V gene. The sequenced part of the CDR3 DNA is TGCGCCAGCAGTCGACAGGGATCCTACGAG. It specifies CASSRQGSYE. The whole CDR3 sequence is CASSRQGSYEQYF.

In its sample, this clone was seen many times. The CDR3 sequence: CASSPSGSRTDTQYF. CDR3 DNA, as far as it was read: TGCGCCAGCAGTCCTAGCGGGAGCCGCACAGATACG. The chain carries TRBV10-1 and TRBJ2-3; 10 nucleotides agree with TRBD2. Read sequence stops 3 residues before the CDR3 end, and the germline J gene provides the missing end. The CDR3 runs 15 residues. Germline V gene data show CDR1 as WNHNN and CDR2 as SYGVQD (reference sequence). Trimming cost V 5 bases and J 1 base; bases outside gene matches: 3.

This clone has a count of ten or more. The CDR3 DNA, read in part, is TGTGCCAGCAGTGTCTCGGGACAGAGAAATGGC. It codes for CASSVSGQRNG. The entire CDR3 protein reads CASSVSGQRNGYTF. The gene calls are TRBV6-1 and TRBJ1-2, with TRBD1 matching over 7 bases. The DNA ends 3 residues before the CDR3 does, and the rest of the CDR3 is filled in from the germline J gene. With 4 bases clipped from V and 6 bases from J, the junction kept 8 bases outside the gene matches. The CDR3 runs to 14 residues. The germline V gene has CDR1 MNHNS and CDR2 SASEGT.

This clone has at least ten counts. The sequenced fragment ends 3 residues before the CDR3 boundary, so the rest is inferred from the germline J gene. The chain employs TRBV10-1 and TRBJ1-2, with a tentative D call TRBD1 (5 bases). This CDR3 spans 14 amino acids. Per the germline V gene, CDR1 is WNHNN and CDR2 is SYGVQD (reference sequence). V lost 3 bases and J 2 bases, leaving 10 bases between the germline ends. This CDR3 reads CASSDPPGNYGYTF. Partial CDR3 DNA: TGCGCCAGCAGTGACCCGCCAGGGAACTATGGC.

This clone was detected ten times or more. The observed sequence ends 3 residues before the CDR3 terminus, with the missing tail filled in from the germline J gene. The rearrangement joins TRBV19 to TRBJ1-1; 8 nucleotides match TRBD1. CDR1 and CDR2 from the germline V gene are LNHDA and SQIVND (reference sequence). There are 14 residues in the CDR3. V dropped 9 bases and J dropped 5; count of bases not matched to a gene: 11. The CDR3 loop is CASLRTGRRTEAFF. The part of the CDR3 DNA that was read is TGTGCCAGCCTCAGGACAGGGAGGAGAACTGAA.

This clone occurred many times. The read halts 3 residues ahead of the CDR3 end, with the missing end drawn from the germline J gene. The chain links TRBV12-3 or TRBV12-4 to TRBJ2-1; 8 positions agree with TRBD1. The CDR3 sequence is 15 residues long. The V gene end was trimmed by 6 bases and the J gene end by 2 bases; junction bases not matched to a gene: 6. The sequenced part of the CDR3 DNA is TGTGCCAGCAGCCCAGACAGGGGAACCTACAATGAG. Translation: CASSPDRGTYNE. The CDR3 reads in full as CASSPDRGTYNEQFF.

About this clone: From the germline J gene comes the end of the CDR3, since the read stops 3 residues before it. The gene calls are TRBV16 and TRBJ2-7, with 8 bases lining up with TRBD1. V dropped 4 bases and J dropped 2; count of bases not matched to a gene: 7. CDR3 length equals 15 residues. The V gene's germline CDR1 is KGHSY and CDR2 FQNENV. The CDR3 sequence: CASSLPGQAAYEQYF. The covered CDR3 bases are TGTGCCAGCAGCCTTCCGGGACAGGCTGCCTACGAG.

This clone was detected many times. Read data end 3 residues before the CDR3 end; the end is taken from the germline J gene. J is TRBJ1-4 and V is TRBV7-6; D gene unclear. The CDR3 has 16 residues. Looked up from germline, CDR1 is SGHVS and CDR2 is FNYEAQ. Between the trimmed V and J ends, which lost 4 bases and 4 bases, there was a span of 16 bases. The covered CDR3 bases are TGTGCCAGCAGCTCTGGGTACTGGGCAGATAATGAAAAA. It yields the protein CASSSGYWADNEK. The full CDR3 reads CASSSGYWADNEKLFF.

As to this clone: With the read ending 3 residues before the CDR3 end, the germline J gene is used to fill in that end. The chain uses TRBV7-9 and TRBJ1-6; possibly TRBD1 for D (6 bases). This CDR3 is 14 amino acids long. Trimming left V 2 bases short and J 6 bases short, with 8 bases between. From germline, CDR1 is SEHNR and CDR2 FQNEAQ (reference sequence). The part of the CDR3 DNA that was read is TGTGCCAGCAGCTTATCAGGGGCTAATTCACCC. Its translation is CASSLSGANSP. The whole CDR3 is CASSLSGANSPLHF.

This clone was detected ten times or more. Coverage ceases 3 residues before the CDR3 finishes, and the germline J gene fills in the end. The chain recombines TRBV27 with TRBJ1-6; D remains ambiguous. The CDR3 covers 15 residues. In germline, CDR1 is MNHEY, CDR2 SMNVEV (reference sequence). V lost 0 bases and J lost 6, with 9 bases in between. The DNA read from the CDR3 is TGTGCCAGCAGTTTATCATCAGGCTCTAATTCACCC. It codes for CASSLSSGSNSP. Given in full, the CDR3 is CASSLSSGSNSPLHF.

This clone came up a few times. Sequencing ends 3 residues short of the CDR3 end; the germline J gene provides the rest. V usage is TRBV30 and J usage is TRBJ1-1; maybe TRBD1 (6 bases). The V end lost 0 bases, the J end lost 4 bases, and 15 bases lay between the germline ends. The CDR3 loop spans 15 amino acids. In germline, CDR1 is GTSNPN, CDR2 SVGIG (reference sequence). The DNA read from the CDR3 is TGTGCCTGGAGTGTACGAGGGGGTGTGGGCACTGAA. Translation gives CAWSVRGGVGTE. In full, the CDR3 is CAWSVRGGVGTEAFF.

This clone came up many times. From the germline J gene comes the end of the CDR3, since the read stops 3 residues before it. The V and J genes are TRBV6-2 or TRBV6-3 and TRBJ2-7; TRBD2 matches at 7 bases. CDR1 and CDR2 from the germline V gene are MNHEY and SVGEGT. This CDR3 has 16 amino acids. Losses at the gene ends were 2 bases for V and 4 bases for J; bases not matched to a gene: 11. Incomplete CDR3 DNA: TGTGCCAGCAGTTACGGTCTAGCGGAACTTTTATACGAG. Its protein product is CASSYGLAELLYE. The whole CDR3 sequence is CASSYGLAELLYEQYF.

This clone has ten or more counts. From the germline J gene comes the end of the CDR3, since the read stops 3 residues before it. The V and J genes are TRBV19 and TRBJ2-3, with 9 bases identical to TRBD2. The germline gives CDR1 LNHDA, CDR2 SQIVND (reference sequence). V lost 6 bases to trimming and J lost 0 bases; unmatched junction nucleotides: 7. The CDR3 is 16 amino acids. The CDR3 DNA, read in part, is TGTGCCAGTAGCAACCTAGCGGGGTGGAGCACAGATACG. As protein: CASSNLAGWSTDT. From start to end, the CDR3 is CASSNLAGWSTDTQYF.

A note on this clone: From the germline J gene comes the end of the CDR3, since the read stops 3 residues before it. The chain uses TRBV6-2 or TRBV6-3 and TRBJ1-2; D is unclear. CDR3 length: 15 residues. Per germline, CDR1 MNHEY and CDR2 SVGEGT. The covered CDR3 bases are TGTGCCAGCAGTGGGGAACTAGCGGGCGCCTACGAC. This gives the protein CASSGELAGAYD. The complete CDR3 sequence is CASSGELAGAYDYTF.

This clone was observed a handful of times. Read data end 3 residues before the CDR3 end; the end is taken from the germline J gene. The genes are TRBV7-6 and TRBJ2-3; the match to TRBD2 covers 8 bases. V was pared by 2 bases and J by 4 bases, with 8 bases of the junction left unmatched. Per germline, CDR1 SGHVS and CDR2 FNYEAQ. The CDR3 length is 16 residues. CDR3 loop: CASSLIGGLGSDTQYF. The CDR3 DNA, read in part, is TGTGCCAGCAGCTTAATTGGGGGACTAGGGTCAGATACG.

A word on this clone: Sequencing ends 3 residues short of the CDR3 end; the germline J gene provides the rest. V and J are TRBV27 and TRBJ2-7; 14 bases line up with TRBD2. The CDR3 extends over 17 amino acids. The germline CDR1 and CDR2 sequences are MNHEY and SMNVEV (reference sequence). V gave up 5 bases and J gave up 1 base; unmatched junction bases: 7. The CDR3 spells CASSPGTSGGRSYEQYF. The CDR3 bases that were read are TGTGCCAGCAGTCCAGGGACTAGCGGGGGTCGATCCTACGAG.

This clone was counted only a few times. Read coverage stops 3 residues before the CDR3 terminus; the germline J gene supplies the remainder. The gene calls are TRBV19 and TRBJ2-2, with D possibly being TRBD2 (6 bases). The germline V and J ends were trimmed by 3 bases and 7 bases, with 21 bases remaining between them. Per germline, CDR1 LNHDA and CDR2 SQIVND (reference sequence). The CDR3 has 17 amino acids. The sequenced CDR3 bases are TGTGCCAGTAGTATGAAGGGGACTCCGGGGCGAGACGGGGAG. Translating gives CASSMKGTPGRDGE. The complete CDR3 reads CASSMKGTPGRDGELFF.

This clone was detected many times. The read finishes 3 residues shy of the CDR3 end, and the germline J gene is used to complete it. The genes are TRBV30 and TRBJ2-5; D gene uncertain. The V end lost 4 bases, the J end lost 5 bases, and 5 bases lay between the germline ends. The germline V gene encodes CDR1 GTSNPN and CDR2 SVGIG (reference sequence). CDR3 length: 10 residues. CDR3 DNA (partial): TGTGCCTGGAATCGGGAGACC. Translation: CAWNRET. The whole CDR3 protein reads CAWNRETQYF.

Details on this clone: Sequencing ends 3 residues short of the CDR3 end; the germline J gene provides the rest. The chain employs TRBV29-1 and TRBJ2-7; TRBD1 matches at 9 bases. The CDR3 consists of 16 residues. CDR1 and CDR2 (germline): SQVTM, ANQGSEA. J gave up 2 bases and V 4 bases, and 12 bases lay outside the gene matches. CDR3 DNA, as far as it was read: TGCAGCGTTGCCGCTCGAGGGACAGGGTTCGCCTACGAG. This translates into CSVAARGTGFAYE. The full CDR3 is CSVAARGTGFAYEQYF.

This clone was seen ten or more times. The read halts 3 residues ahead of the CDR3 end, with the missing end drawn from the germline J gene. This chain links TRBV20-1 with TRBJ2-5; D ambiguous. Germline V gene data show CDR1 as DFQATT and CDR2 as SNEGSKA (reference sequence). This CDR3 comprises 10 residues. Trimming took 7 bases from V and 5 from J, leaving 8 bases between them. The CDR3 loop reads CSVPGETQYF. CDR3 bases read: TGCAGTGTACCCGGGGAGACC.

A remark on this clone: A much larger clone lies one base from this, so it may be a read error. With the read ending 3 residues before the CDR3 end, the germline J gene is used to fill in that end. The chain employs TRBV6-2 or TRBV6-3 and TRBJ2-3, with 8 bases matching TRBD2. CDR3 size: 14 residues. The junction had 1 base not matched to a gene; V was cut back by 4 bases and J by 1 base. The germline V gene encodes CDR1 MNHEY and CDR2 SVGEGT. Here the CDR3 reads CASSSGGGTDTQYF. The sequenced part of the CDR3 DNA is TGTGCCAGCAGTTCCGGGGGGGGCACAGATACG.